This T cell receptor (beta chain) derives from a study of control samples from healthy donors and cancer patients. Measured with immunoSEQ multiplex PCR; TCRdb has only the in-frame clones, and not every one. Here the sample spans some 120,000 clones, around 87% being singletons. Sequenced input: PBMCs. This TCR came from a woman in her forties or fifties with colorectal cancer.

The CDR3 spells CASSPTGQGPVADTQYF. DNA of the CDR3: TGTGCCAGTAGTCCGACAGGACAGGGGCCCGTCGCAGATACGCAGTATTTT. The chain is built from TRBV19 and TRBJ2-3; TRBD1 matches 9 bases. The J segment lost 4 bases and the V segment lost 5 bases, leaving 13 bases of the junction unmatched. Germline V gene lookup returns CDR1 LNHDA and CDR2 SQIVND (reference sequence). This CDR3 contains 17 residues.